The entry below describes one TCR beta chain. The V end was cut by 0 bases, the J end by 4 bases, with 15 bases between. This CDR3 region has 17 residues. Germline assignment: CDR1 LGHNA and CDR2 YSLEER. TCRdb's copy holds only in-frame clones and misses some; the assay was immunoSEQ multiplex PCR. This table has 20,000 to 25,000 clones, roughly 80% appearing once. This sample is drawn from a study of OX40 agonist ivuxolimab in advanced cancers. As for the study in general: Previous treatment with anti-PD-1, anti-PD-L1 or anti-CTLA-4 therapy was allowed; 35% to 50% had received some.

The chain has TRBV4-3 and TRBJ2-2, with a weak D call TRBD2 (5 bases). The source was CD4+ or CD8+ T cells sorted from blood, collected in a trial of the OX40 agonist ivuxolimab. The TCR originated in an adult with an advanced solid tumor such as melanoma, head and neck, liver or kidney cancer. The CDR3, as DNA: TGCGCCAGCAGCCAAGATCCCCCGGACTCGAGCACCGGGGAGCTGTTTTTT. Amino acid sequence: CASSQDPPDSSTGELFF.